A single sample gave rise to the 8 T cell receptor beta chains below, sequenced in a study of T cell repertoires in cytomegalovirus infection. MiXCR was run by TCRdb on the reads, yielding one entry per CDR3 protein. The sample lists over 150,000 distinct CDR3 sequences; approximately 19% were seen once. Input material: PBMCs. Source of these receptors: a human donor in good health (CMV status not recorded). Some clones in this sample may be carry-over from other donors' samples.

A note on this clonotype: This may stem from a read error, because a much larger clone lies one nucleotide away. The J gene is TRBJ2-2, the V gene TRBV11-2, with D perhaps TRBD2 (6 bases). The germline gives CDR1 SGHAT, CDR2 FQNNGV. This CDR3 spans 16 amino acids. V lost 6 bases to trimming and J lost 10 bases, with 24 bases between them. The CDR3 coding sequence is TGTGCCAGCAGTCCTACTAGCTCAAGGAATCCCGTGGAGCTGTTTTTT. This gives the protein CASSPTSSRNPVELFF.

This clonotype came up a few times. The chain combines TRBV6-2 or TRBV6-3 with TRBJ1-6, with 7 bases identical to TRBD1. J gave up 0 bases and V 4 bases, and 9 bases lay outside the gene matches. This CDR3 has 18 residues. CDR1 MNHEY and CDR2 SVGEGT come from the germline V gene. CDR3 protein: CASSSSLQGSSYNSPLHF. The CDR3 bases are TGTGCCAGCAGTTCATCTTTACAGGGGAGCTCCTATAATTCACCCCTCCACTTT.

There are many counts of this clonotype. CDR3 bases: TGTGCCAGCAGTTTAGCGCTCGACGGTCTCTACGAGCAGTACTTC. It encodes CASSLALDGLYEQYF. The J gene is TRBJ2-7, the V gene TRBV12-3 or TRBV12-4, with D uncertain. Trimming took off 0 bases at V and 3 bases at J, with 12 bases between the two ends. This CDR3 has 15 amino acids.

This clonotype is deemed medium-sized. CDR3 protein: CASSLGVRVEAFF. The CDR3 DNA sequence: TGTGCCAGCAGCTTAGGGGTAAGGGTTGAAGCTTTCTTT. This chain uses TRBV7-2 with TRBJ1-1, with D unresolved. This CDR3 has 13 residues. V was pared by 1 base and J by 7 bases, with 10 bases between. The germline V gene has CDR1 SGHTA and CDR2 FQGNSA. The entire variable domain, with the rest obtained from reference TRBV7-2 and TRBJ1-1, is as follows: GAGVSQSPSNKVTEKGKDVELRCDPISGHTALYWYRQSLGQGLEFLIYFQGNSAPDKSGLPSDRFSAERTGGSVSTLTIQRTQQEDSAVYLCASSLGVRVEAFFGQGTRLTVV.

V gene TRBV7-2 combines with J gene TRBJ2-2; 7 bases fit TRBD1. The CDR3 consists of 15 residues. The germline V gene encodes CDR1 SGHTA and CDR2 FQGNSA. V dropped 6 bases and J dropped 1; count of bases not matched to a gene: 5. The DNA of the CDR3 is TGTGCCAGCAGACCGGACAGGATGAACACCGGGGAGCTGTTTTTT. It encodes CASRPDRMNTGELFF.

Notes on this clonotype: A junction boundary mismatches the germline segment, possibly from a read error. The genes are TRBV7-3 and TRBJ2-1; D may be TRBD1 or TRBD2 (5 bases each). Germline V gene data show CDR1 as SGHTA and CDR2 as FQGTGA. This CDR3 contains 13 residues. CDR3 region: CSSSLLPEGEQFF. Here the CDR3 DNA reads TGTTCCAGCAGCCTACTACCCGAGGGGGAGCAGTTCTTC.

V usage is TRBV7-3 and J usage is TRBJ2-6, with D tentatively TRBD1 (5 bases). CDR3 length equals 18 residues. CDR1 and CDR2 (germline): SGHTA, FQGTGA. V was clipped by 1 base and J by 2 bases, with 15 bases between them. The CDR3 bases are TGTGCCAGCAGCTTAATGTCAGGGTTCATGGCTGGGGCCAACGTCCTGACTTTC. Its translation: CASSLMSGFMAGANVLTF.

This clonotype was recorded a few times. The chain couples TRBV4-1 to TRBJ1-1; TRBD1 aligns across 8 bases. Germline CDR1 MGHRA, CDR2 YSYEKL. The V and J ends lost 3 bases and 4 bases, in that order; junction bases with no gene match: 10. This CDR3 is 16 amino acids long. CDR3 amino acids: CASSQEPGGSGTEAFF. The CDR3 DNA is TGCGCCAGCAGCCAGGAACCAGGGGGCTCGGGCACTGAAGCTTTCTTT.